This TCR beta chain was sequenced in a study of regulatory T cells in long-lasting Graves disease. Across the study: Positivity for TSH receptor antibodies plus over 5 years of antithyroid drugs meant persistent Graves' disease.

Noted time point: persistent/refractory GD, antithyroid drugs over 5 years with positive TRAb. PBMC RNA was the source of the TCR library. Diagnosing Graves' disease relied on the American Thyroid Association guidelines. Staff drew approximately 9.3 milliliters of peripheral blood into EDTA tubes. Investigators prepared the TCR beta libraries by applying iRepertoire HTBI primers and Arm-PCR of CDR3 regions. Original handling: In the combined samples, 62 TRBV and more than 11 TRBJ segments were identified. One entry per CDR3 protein, called by TCRdb with MiXCR from the multiplex PCR reads. The authors' filters were not applied to this entry. Of 310,000 or so distinct CDR3 sequences in the sample, roughly a fifth were seen once. V was clipped by 7 bases and J by 3 bases, with 10 bases between them. CDR3 length equals 13 residues. Ten or more counts support this clonotype.

The sequences come from peripheral blood mononuclear cells (PBMCs), collected when the disease was refractory, from a patient treated with antithyroid drugs. The rearrangement uses TRBV12-3 or TRBV12-4 and TRBJ1-5; no reliable D call. The receptor's source is a female donor with Graves disease. In nucleotides, the CDR3 is TGTGCCAGCACATCCAGTCTCAATCAGCCCCAGCATTTT. Amino acids: CASTSSLNQPQHF.